Shown below are 2 T cell receptor beta chains from a single sample sequenced in a study of beta chain features in type 1 diabetes. Every bit of the isolated RNA underwent reverse transcription, so sequencing read expressed TCRB transcripts. Generated by immunoSEQ multiplex PCR, the TCRdb table keeps only in-frame clones and is missing some. This sample carries 150,000 to 190,000 clones, 7.5% to 10% of them seen once, and the ten largest clones take 0.5% to 0.65%. Sequenced input: central memory CD4+ T cells from blood. The receptors originated from a man in his late teens or twenties in good health.

The gene calls are TRBV6-1 and TRBJ2-3; the D gene is possibly TRBD2 (6 bases). Looked up from germline, CDR1 is MNHNS and CDR2 is SASEGT. The CDR3 is 16 amino acids. V lost 3 bases, J lost 2 bases, and 15 bases lay in between. This chain's CDR3 is CASSDGIAGNTDTQYF. The CDR3 region has the DNA TGTGCCAGCAGTGATGGGATTGCGGGGAACACAGATACGCAGTATTTT.

The sample holds a few counts of this clone. The chain has TRBV7-3 and TRBJ2-2; D is possibly TRBD2 (6 bases). The V gene lost 2 bases and the J gene lost 3 bases, with 10 bases spanning the gap. From germline, CDR1 is SGHTA and CDR2 FQGTGA. This CDR3 is 15 amino acids long. DNA for the CDR3: TGTGCCAGCAGCTTACTAGCGCCCCACACCGGGGAGCTGTTTTTT. It codes for CASSLLAPHTGELFF.